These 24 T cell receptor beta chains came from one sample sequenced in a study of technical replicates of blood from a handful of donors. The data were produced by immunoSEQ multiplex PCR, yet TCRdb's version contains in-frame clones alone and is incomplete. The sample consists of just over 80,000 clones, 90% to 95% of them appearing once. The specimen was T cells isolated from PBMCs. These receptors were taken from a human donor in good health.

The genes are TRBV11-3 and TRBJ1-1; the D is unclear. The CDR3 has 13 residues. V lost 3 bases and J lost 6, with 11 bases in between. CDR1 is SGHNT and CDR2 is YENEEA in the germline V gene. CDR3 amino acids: CASSFLDWAEAFF. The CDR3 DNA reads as TGTGCCAGCAGCTTCCTCGACTGGGCTGAAGCTTTCTTT.

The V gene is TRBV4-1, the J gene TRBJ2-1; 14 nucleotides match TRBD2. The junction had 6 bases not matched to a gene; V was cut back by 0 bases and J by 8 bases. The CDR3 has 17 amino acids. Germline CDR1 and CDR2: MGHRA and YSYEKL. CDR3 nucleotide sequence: TGCGCCAGCAGCCAAGAGACTAGCGGGAGGGGGAATGATGAGCAGTTCTTC. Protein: CASSQETSGRGNDEQFF.

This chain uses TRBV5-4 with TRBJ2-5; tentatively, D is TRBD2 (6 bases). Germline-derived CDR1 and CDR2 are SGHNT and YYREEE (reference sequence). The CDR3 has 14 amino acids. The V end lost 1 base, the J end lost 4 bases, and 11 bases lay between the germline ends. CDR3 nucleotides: TGTGCCAGCAGCTTGTTCGGGGGAGCAGAGACCCAGTACTTC. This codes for CASSLFGGAETQYF.

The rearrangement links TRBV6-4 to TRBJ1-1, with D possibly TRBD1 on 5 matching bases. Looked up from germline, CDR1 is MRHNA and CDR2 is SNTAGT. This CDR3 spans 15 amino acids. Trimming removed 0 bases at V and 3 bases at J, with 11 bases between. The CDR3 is CASSDSGGDDTEAFF. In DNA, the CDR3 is TGTGCCAGCAGTGACTCCGGCGGGGACGACACTGAAGCTTTCTTT.

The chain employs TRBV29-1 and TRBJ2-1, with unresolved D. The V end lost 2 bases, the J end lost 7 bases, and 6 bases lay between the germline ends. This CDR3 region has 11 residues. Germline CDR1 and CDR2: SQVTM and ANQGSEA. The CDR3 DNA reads TGCAGCGTTGAAAGAGCGAATGAGCAGTTCTTC. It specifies CSVERANEQFF.

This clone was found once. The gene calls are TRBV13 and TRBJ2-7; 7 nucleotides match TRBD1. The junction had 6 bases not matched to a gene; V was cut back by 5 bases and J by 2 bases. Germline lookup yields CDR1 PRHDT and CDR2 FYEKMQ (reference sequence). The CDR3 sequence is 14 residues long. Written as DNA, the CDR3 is TGTGCCAGCAGCCCAGGGGACAGCCCCTACGAGCAGTACTTC. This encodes CASSPGDSPYEQYF.

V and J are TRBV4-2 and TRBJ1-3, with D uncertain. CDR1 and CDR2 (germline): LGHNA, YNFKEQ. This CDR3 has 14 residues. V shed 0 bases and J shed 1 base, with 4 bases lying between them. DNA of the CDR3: TGTGCCAGCAGCCAAGACCCTTCTGGAAACACCATATATTTT. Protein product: CASSQDPSGNTIYF.

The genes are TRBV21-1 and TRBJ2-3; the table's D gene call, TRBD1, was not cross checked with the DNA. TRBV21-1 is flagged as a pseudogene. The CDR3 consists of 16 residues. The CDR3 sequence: CASSRPRTGRTDTQYF. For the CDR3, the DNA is TGTGCCAGCAGCAGACCTCGGACAGGGCGGACAGATACGCAGTATTTT.

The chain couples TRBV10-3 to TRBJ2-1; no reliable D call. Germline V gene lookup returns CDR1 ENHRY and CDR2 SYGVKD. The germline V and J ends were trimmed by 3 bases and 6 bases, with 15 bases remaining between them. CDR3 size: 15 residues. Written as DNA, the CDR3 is TGTGCCATCAGTGAAGAGACACGAATTGGCAATGAGCAGTTCTTC. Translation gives CAISEETRIGNEQFF.

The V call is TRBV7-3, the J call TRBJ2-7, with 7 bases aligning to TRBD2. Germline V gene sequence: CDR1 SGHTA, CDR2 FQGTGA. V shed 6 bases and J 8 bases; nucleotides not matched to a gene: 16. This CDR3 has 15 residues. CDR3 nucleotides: TGTGCCAGCAGTTCTACGGGAGGCCTAAACGAGAAGCAGTACTTC. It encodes CASSSTGGLNEKQYF.

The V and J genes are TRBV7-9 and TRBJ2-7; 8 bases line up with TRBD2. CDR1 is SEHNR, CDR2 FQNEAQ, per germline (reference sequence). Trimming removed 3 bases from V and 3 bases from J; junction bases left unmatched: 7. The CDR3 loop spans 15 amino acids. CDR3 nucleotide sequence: TGTGCCAGCAGCTTCTCGAGCGGGAGTATCTACGAGCAGTACTTC. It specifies CASSFSSGSIYEQYF. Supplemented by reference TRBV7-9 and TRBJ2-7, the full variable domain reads DTGVSQNPRHKITKRGQNVTFRCDPISEHNRLYWYRQTLGQGPEFLTYFQNEAQLEKSRLLSDRFSAERPKGSFSTLEIQRTEQGDSAMYLCASSFSSGSIYEQYFGPGTRLTVT.

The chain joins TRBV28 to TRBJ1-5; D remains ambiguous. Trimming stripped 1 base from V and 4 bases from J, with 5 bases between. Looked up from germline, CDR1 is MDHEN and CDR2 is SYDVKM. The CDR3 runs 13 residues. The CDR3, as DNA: TGTGCCAGCAGTTTATCGAGGAATCAGCCCCAGCATTTT. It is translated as CASSLSRNQPQHF.

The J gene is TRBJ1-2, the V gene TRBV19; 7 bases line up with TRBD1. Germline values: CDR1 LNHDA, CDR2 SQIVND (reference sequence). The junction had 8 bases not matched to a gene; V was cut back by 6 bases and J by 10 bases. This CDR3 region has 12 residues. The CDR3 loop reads CASSPTGVHYTF. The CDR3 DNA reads TGTGCCAGTAGCCCAACAGGGGTTCACTACACCTTC.

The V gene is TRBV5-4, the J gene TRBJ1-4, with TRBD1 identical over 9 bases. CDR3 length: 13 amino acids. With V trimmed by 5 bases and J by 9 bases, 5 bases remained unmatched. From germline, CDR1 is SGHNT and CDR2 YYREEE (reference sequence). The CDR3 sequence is CASRGTGSQKLFF. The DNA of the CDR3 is TGTGCCAGCAGAGGGACAGGGAGTCAAAAACTGTTTTTT.

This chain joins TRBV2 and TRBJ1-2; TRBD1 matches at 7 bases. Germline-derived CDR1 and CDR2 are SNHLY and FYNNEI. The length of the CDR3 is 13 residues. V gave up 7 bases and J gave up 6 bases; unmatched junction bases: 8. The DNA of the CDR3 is TGTGCCAGCAAATTGGGACAGTACAATGGCTACACCTTC. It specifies CASKLGQYNGYTF.

Here the CDR3 DNA reads TGTGCCAGCAGCTTTTCCGGGGTCAGCACAGATACGCAGTATTTT. Translation gives CASSFSGVSTDTQYF. The chain carries TRBV7-3 and TRBJ2-3; tentative D call: TRBD2 (5 bases). Germline lookup yields CDR1 SGHTA and CDR2 FQGTGA. The CDR3 runs to 15 residues. V was clipped by 3 bases and J by 0 bases, with 10 bases between them.

The CDR3 DNA follows: TGTGCCAGCAGCTCCCCGGGACTTTACAATGAGCAGTTCTTC. It codes for CASSSPGLYNEQFF. This chain uses TRBV7-3 with TRBJ2-1; D may be TRBD2 (6 bases). This CDR3 is 14 amino acids long. V dropped 4 bases and J dropped 4 bases, with 11 bases sitting between them. Germline-derived CDR1 and CDR2 are SGHTA and FQGTGA.

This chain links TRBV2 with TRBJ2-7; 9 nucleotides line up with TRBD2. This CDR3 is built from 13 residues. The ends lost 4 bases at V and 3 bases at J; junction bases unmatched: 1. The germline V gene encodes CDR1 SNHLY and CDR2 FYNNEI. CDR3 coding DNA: TGTGCCAGCAGTGGTAGCGGGAGCTACGAGCAGTACTTC. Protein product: CASSGSGSYEQYF.

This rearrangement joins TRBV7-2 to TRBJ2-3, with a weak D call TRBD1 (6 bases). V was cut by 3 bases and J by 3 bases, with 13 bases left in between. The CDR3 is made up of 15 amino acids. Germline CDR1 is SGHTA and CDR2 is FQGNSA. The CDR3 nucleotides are TGTGCCAGCAGCTTTGGGGGAAGGGGGACAGATACGCAGTATTTT. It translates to CASSFGGRGTDTQYF.

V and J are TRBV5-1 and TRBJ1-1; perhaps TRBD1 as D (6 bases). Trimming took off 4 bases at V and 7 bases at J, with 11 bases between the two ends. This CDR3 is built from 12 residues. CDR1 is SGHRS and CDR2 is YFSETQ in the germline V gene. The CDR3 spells CASSAQGLEAFF. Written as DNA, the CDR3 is TGCGCCAGCAGCGCTCAGGGGCTTGAAGCTTTCTTT.

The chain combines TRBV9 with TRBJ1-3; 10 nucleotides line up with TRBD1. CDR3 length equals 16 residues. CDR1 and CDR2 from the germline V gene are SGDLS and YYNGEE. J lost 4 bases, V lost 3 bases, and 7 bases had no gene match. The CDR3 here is CASSADRGLSGNTIYF. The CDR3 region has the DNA TGTGCCAGCAGCGCAGACAGGGGGCTCTCCGGAAACACCATATATTTT.

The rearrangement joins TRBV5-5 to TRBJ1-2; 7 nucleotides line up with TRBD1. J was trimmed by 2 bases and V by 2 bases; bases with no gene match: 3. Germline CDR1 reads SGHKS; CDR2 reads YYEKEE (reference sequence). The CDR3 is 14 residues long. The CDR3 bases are TGTGCCAGCAGCTTAGGGACAGTGAACTATGGCTACACCTTC. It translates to CASSLGTVNYGYTF.

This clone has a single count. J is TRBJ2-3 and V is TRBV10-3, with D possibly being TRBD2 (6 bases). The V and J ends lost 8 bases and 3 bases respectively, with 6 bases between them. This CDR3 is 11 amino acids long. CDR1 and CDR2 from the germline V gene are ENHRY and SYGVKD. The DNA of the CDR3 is TGTGCCATCGGGAGGACAGATACGCAGTATTTT. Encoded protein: CAIGRTDTQYF.

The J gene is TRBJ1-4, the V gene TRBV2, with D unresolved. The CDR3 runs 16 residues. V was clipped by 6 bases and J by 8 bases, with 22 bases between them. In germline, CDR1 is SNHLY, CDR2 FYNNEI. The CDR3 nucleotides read TGTGCCAGCAGGGGTACGGGGAGGTTGGTAAAGGAAAAACTGTTTTTT. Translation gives CASRGTGRLVKEKLFF.